This T cell receptor (beta chain) was retrieved from a study of cytomegalovirus exposure and HLA in healthy donors. The CDR3 runs to 15 residues. Germline lookup yields CDR1 SNHLY and CDR2 FYNNEI. The V gene end was trimmed by 8 bases and the J gene end by 1 base; junction bases not matched to a gene: 6. Notes on this clone: As yet, its antigen is unknown.

PCR was performed using 60 Vbeta and 13 Jbeta primers. Libraries were prepared by immunoSEQ multiplex PCR; TCRdb keeps only in-frame clonotypes and omits some of them. This repertoire shows 200,000 to 250,000 clones, about 83% found once; its top ten account for roughly 1.3%. Broader study findings: The authors excluded some V segments, including TRBV6-2 and TRBV6-3, as indistinguishable.

Sequenced material: PBMCs. The chain joins TRBV2 to TRBJ2-5; 11 positions match TRBD2. This receptor was obtained from a human donor in good health. The CDR3 DNA is TGTGCCAGCGGACCCGGGACTAGCGGCCAAGAGACCCAGTACTTC. Residues: CASGPGTSGQETQYF.